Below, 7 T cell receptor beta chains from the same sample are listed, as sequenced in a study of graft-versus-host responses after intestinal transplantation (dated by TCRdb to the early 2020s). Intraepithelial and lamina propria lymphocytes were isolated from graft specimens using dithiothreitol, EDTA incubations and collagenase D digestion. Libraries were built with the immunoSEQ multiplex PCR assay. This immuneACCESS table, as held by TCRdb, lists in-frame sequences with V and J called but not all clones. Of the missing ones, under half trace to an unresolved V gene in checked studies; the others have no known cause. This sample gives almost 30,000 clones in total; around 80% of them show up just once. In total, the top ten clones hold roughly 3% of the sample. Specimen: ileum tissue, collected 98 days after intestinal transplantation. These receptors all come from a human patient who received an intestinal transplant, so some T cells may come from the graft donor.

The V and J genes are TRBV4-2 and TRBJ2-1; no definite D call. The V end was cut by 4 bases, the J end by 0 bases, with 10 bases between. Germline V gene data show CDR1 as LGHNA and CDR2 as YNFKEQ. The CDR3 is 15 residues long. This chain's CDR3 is CASSRTPSSYNEQFF. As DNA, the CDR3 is TGTGCCAGCAGCCGGACCCCGAGCTCCTACAATGAGCAGTTCTTC.

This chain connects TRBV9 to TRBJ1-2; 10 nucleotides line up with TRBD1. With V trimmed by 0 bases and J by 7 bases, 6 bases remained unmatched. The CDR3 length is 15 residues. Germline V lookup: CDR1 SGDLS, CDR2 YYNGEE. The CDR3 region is CASSVVSWDRGGYTF. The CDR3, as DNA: TGTGCCAGCAGCGTAGTATCTTGGGACAGGGGTGGCTACACCTTC.

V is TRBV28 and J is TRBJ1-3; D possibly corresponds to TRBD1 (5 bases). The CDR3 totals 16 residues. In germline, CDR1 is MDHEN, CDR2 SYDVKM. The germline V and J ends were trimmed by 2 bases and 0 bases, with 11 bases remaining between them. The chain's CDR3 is CASSLGATNSGNTIYF. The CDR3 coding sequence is TGTGCCAGCAGTTTAGGGGCAACAAACTCTGGAAACACCATATATTTT.

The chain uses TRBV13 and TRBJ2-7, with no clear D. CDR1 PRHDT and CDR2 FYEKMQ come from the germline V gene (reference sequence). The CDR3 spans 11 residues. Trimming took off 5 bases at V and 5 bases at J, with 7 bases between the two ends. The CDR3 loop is CASSRANEQYF. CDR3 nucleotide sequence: TGTGCCAGCAGCAGGGCAAACGAGCAGTACTTC.

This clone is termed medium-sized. CDR3 sequence (DNA): TGCGCCAGCAGTGACTCACTGTACTCCTACGAGCAGTACTTC. The encoded protein is CASSDSLYSYEQYF. The chain is built from TRBV10-2 and TRBJ2-7; D ambiguous. The CDR3 length is 14 residues. Germline V gene lookup returns CDR1 WSHSY and CDR2 SAAADI. Between the trimmed V and J ends, which lost 3 bases and 0 bases, there was a span of 9 bases.

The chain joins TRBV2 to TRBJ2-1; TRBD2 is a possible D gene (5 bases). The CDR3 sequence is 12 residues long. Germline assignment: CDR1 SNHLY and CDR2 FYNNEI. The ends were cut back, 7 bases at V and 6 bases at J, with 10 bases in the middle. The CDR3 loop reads CASTRRTNEQFF. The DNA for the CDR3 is TGTGCCAGCACCCGGAGGACCAATGAGCAGTTCTTC.

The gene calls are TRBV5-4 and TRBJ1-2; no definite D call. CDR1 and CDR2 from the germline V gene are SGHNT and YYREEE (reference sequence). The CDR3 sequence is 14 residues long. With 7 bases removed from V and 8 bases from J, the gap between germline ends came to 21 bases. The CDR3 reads CASYNRMAGRGYTF. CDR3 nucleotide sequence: TGTGCCAGCTATAACAGAATGGCAGGCCGAGGCTACACCTTC.